The clone carrying this T cell receptor (beta chain) was seen once. Germline CDR1 reads MDHEN; CDR2 reads SYDVKM. The CDR3 is 17 residues long. V lost 2 bases, J lost 7 bases, and 13 bases stayed unmatched. The repertoire was sequenced with immunoSEQ multiplex PCR; TCRdb's copy has only in-frame clones and lacks some. Of over 70,000 clones in the sample, around 93% were seen once. These data belong to a study of technical replicates of blood from a few donors. Sequenced: T cells isolated from PBMCs. The sequence derives from a human donor in good health. This rearrangement joins TRBV28 to TRBJ2-3; 9 positions match TRBD1. CDR3 in amino acids: CASSLDYPGQGSYTQYF. DNA of the CDR3: TGTGCCAGCAGTTTAGACTATCCGGGACAGGGTAGTTATACGCAGTATTTT.